This T cell receptor (beta chain) was retrieved from a study of tumor-infiltrating lymphocytes in primary liver carcinoma. Across the whole study: In every tissue type, samples returned a similar yield of roughly 3.65 to 8 million productive TCRbeta reads.

Broader study findings: Only about 7.5-24% of top clones were detected in all five tumor regions.

Of note for this clonotype: Its target is not known. The junction departs from germline at one end; a sequencing error may be responsible.

Taking about 19-31 mg of unsorted bulk tissue, the authors co-extracted RNA and DNA. Each participant had primary liver carcinoma, and surgical resection was the treatment. With chronic HBV infection, the patients were also treatment-naive. A constant-region primer served to make TCR beta cDNA from about 0.45 ug total RNA. Three nested multiplex PCR rounds of slightly modified ARM-PCR generated TCR beta libraries. It was with TRBV1-TRBV30 forward primers and a C-beta reverse primer that the first two PCR rounds were run, at roughly 9 cycles each. TCRdb analysed the multiplex PCR reads with MiXCR anew, one entry per CDR3 protein. The table lists fewer than 30,000 distinct CDR3 sequences, around 84% of them singletons. Germline CDR1 and CDR2: SGHKS and YYEKEE (reference sequence). The CDR3 sequence is 15 residues long.

Source material: liver tumor tissue from sampling region 3. The subset here: tumor region T3, left-lateral pole. J is TRBJ2-1 and V is TRBV5-5, with TRBD1 matching over 8 bases. This sequence originates from a man in his forties with primary liver carcinoma and hepatitis B virus infection. CDR3 loop: CASIPGQGSNDEQFF. The CDR3 nucleotides are TGTGCCAGCATCCCTGGACAGGGTTCCAACGATGAGCAGTTTTTC.